Listed here are 30 T cell receptor beta chains from one sample, sequenced in a study of blood T cell repertoires in COVID-19. Profiled with immunoSEQ multiplex PCR; TCRdb holds only in-frame clones, not every one. The sample carries some 81,000 clones, roughly 87% recorded once. The source material was peripheral blood. Receptor source: a woman in her 50s in a cohort sampled during active COVID-19.

The chain employs TRBV19 and TRBJ2-5, with 7 positions matching TRBD2. This CDR3 is built from 17 residues. CDR1 and CDR2 (germline): LNHDA, SQIVND (reference sequence). The ends lost 0 bases at V and 1 base at J; junction bases unmatched: 8. The CDR3 here is CASSIESRGRFQETQYF. The CDR3 nucleotides are TGTGCCAGTAGTATAGAGTCGCGCGGGAGATTCCAAGAGACCCAGTACTTC.

The V gene is TRBV5-1, the J gene TRBJ2-5, with TRBD2 matching 11 bases. V trimming: 4 bases; J trimming: 2 bases; junction bases outside the gene matches: 7. The CDR3 consists of 16 residues. The germline CDR1 and CDR2 sequences are SGHRS and YFSETQ. CDR3 amino acids: CASSRQGTSGQETQYF. CDR3 sequence (DNA): TGCGCCAGCAGCCGCCAGGGGACTAGCGGACAAGAGACCCAGTACTTC.

The chain has TRBV14 and TRBJ2-5, with TRBD2 as a possible D gene (6 bases). Trimming cost V 2 bases and J 3 bases, with 16 bases left between them. From germline, CDR1 is SGHDN and CDR2 FVKESK. CDR3 length equals 16 residues. CDR3 in amino acids: CASSQTPGRGEETQYF. CDR3 coding DNA: TGTGCCAGCAGCCAAACCCCGGGACGCGGGGAAGAGACCCAGTACTTC.

This chain links TRBV19 with TRBJ2-3; TRBD2 might be the D (6 bases). The CDR3 length is 15 residues. Germline CDR1 and CDR2: LNHDA and SQIVND (reference sequence). Trimming shortened V by 3 bases and J by 1 base, and 11 bases separated the two germline ends. The CDR3 sequence is CASSIAGRGTDTQYF. The CDR3, as DNA: TGTGCCAGTAGTATTGCCGGGAGAGGCACAGATACGCAGTATTTT.

The genes are TRBV3-1 (or the pseudogene TRBV3-2) and TRBJ1-2; no firm D call. Trimming pared 0 bases from V and 0 bases from J, leaving 8 bases between. The CDR3 consists of 15 residues. Looked up from germline, CDR1 is LGHDT and CDR2 is YNNKEL (reference sequence). The CDR3 loop reads CASSQDGIANYGYTF. Here the CDR3 DNA reads TGTGCCAGCAGCCAAGACGGGATAGCTAACTATGGCTACACCTTC.

The chain recombines TRBV25-1 with TRBJ2-7, with TRBD2 matching 9 bases. The V segment lost 9 bases and the J segment 2 bases; nucleotides outside the gene matches: 14. The germline V gene encodes CDR1 MGHDK and CDR2 SYGVNS. The length of the CDR3 is 16 residues. This chain's CDR3 is CARRSAGGPLAYEQYF. CDR3 DNA: TGTGCCAGACGGTCGGCGGGAGGGCCCCTTGCCTACGAGCAGTACTTC.

The chain combines TRBV27 with TRBJ1-2; 8 bases line up with TRBD1. The germline V gene has CDR1 MNHEY and CDR2 SMNVEV (reference sequence). CDR3 size: 14 residues. J was trimmed by 3 bases and V by 5 bases; bases with no gene match: 5. CDR3 DNA: TGTGCCAGCAGTCAGGGGGCGGGTGACTATGGCTACACCTTC. It specifies CASSQGAGDYGYTF.

Concerning this clone itself: Other nucleotide sequences from this sample produce the same CDR3. The CDR3 region has the DNA TGTGCCACCAGTGACGGGACAGGGGCGTACGAGCAGTACTTC. As protein: CATSDGTGAYEQYF. The chain recombines TRBV24-1 with TRBJ2-7; 10 bases align to TRBD1. V was pared by 4 bases and J by 4 bases, with 3 bases of the junction left unmatched. The germline gives CDR1 KGHDR, CDR2 SFDVKD. This CDR3 comprises 14 residues.

Comments on this clone: Other DNA variants within this sample encode the same CDR3. The chain combines TRBV7-9 with TRBJ2-1; 14 bases map to TRBD2. V dropped 0 bases and J dropped 8; count of bases not matched to a gene: 3. This CDR3 is built from 16 residues. The V gene's germline CDR1 is SEHNR and CDR2 FQNEAQ (reference sequence). In DNA form, the CDR3 reads TGTGCCAGCAGCTTAGCGGGACTAGCGGGAGTAGATGAGCAGTTCTTC. It translates to CASSLAGLAGVDEQFF.

The V call is TRBV7-3, the J call TRBJ2-3, with 10 bases fitting TRBD2. Unmatched junction bases numbered 6, after V lost 5 bases and J lost 1 base. The germline gives CDR1 SGHTA, CDR2 FQGTGA. There are 16 residues in the CDR3. The CDR3 nucleotides are TGTGCCAGCAGCCCTCTAGCGGGAGTAGGCACAGATACGCAGTATTTT. Its translation is CASSPLAGVGTDTQYF.

This clone was counted once. The V gene is TRBV6-6, the J gene TRBJ2-7; D is perhaps TRBD2 (5 bases). CDR3 length equals 14 residues. CDR1 and CDR2 from the germline V gene are MNHNY and SVGAGI (reference sequence). V lost 2 bases to trimming and J lost 5 bases, with 13 bases between them. The CDR3 is CASSYGGPGHEQYF. DNA for the CDR3: TGTGCCAGCAGTTACGGAGGCCCGGGCCACGAGCAGTACTTC.

The DNA for the CDR3 is TGTGCCAGCACTTACGAGGGCAGGGAGGGAGCTGAAGCTTTCTTT. Protein sequence: CASTYEGREGAEAFF. V and J are TRBV2 and TRBJ1-1; D may be TRBD1 (5 bases). Germline V CDR1 and CDR2: SNHLY, FYNNEI. V lost 7 bases and J lost 6, with 21 bases in between. The CDR3 runs to 15 residues.

The chain has TRBV30 and TRBJ1-2, with TRBD1 as a possible D gene (6 bases). This CDR3 is 15 amino acids long. From germline, CDR1 is GTSNPN and CDR2 SVGIG (reference sequence). Trimming took off 3 bases at V and 8 bases at J, with 22 bases between the two ends. CDR3 amino acids: CAWRRGGDTRRGYTF. CDR3 DNA sequence: TGTGCCTGGAGGCGAGGTGGGGACACGCGAAGAGGCTACACCTTC.

The chain combines TRBV3-1 (or the pseudogene TRBV3-2) with TRBJ1-1; tentative D call: TRBD1 (5 bases). The CDR3 is made up of 15 amino acids. V gave up 1 base and J gave up 3 bases, with 12 bases separating them. Germline CDR1 reads LGHDT; CDR2 reads YNNKEL (reference sequence). CDR3 region: CASSQGSGGDTEAFF. The DNA of the CDR3 is TGTGCCAGCAGCCAAGGTTCGGGGGGAGACACTGAAGCTTTCTTT.

V and J are TRBV27 and TRBJ2-2, with 7 bases aligning to TRBD1. Germline V gives CDR1 MNHEY, CDR2 SMNVEV (reference sequence). The CDR3 is 14 amino acids. With V trimmed by 6 bases and J by 7 bases, 8 bases remained unmatched. The CDR3 is CASSLRQGSGELFF. CDR3 sequence (DNA): TGTGCCAGCAGCCTAAGACAGGGCAGCGGGGAGCTGTTTTTT.

This sequence joins TRBV27 and TRBJ2-5; D perhaps matches TRBD2 (6 bases). Germline lookup yields CDR1 MNHEY and CDR2 SMNVEV (reference sequence). V was pared by 5 bases and J by 7 bases, with 14 bases between. The CDR3 covers 13 residues. In DNA form, the CDR3 reads TGTGCCAGCAGTCTGACTAGTTTTGGGACCCAGTACTTC. It codes for CASSLTSFGTQYF.

This chain links TRBV3-1 (or the pseudogene TRBV3-2) with TRBJ1-4; 8 bases match TRBD1. In germline, CDR1 is LGHDT, CDR2 YNNKEL (reference sequence). The junction had 5 bases not matched to a gene; V was cut back by 0 bases and J by 11 bases. This CDR3 has 14 residues. CDR3 DNA: TGTGCCAGCAGCCAAGAGGGACAGGCAGGGAAACTGTTTTTT. Its translation is CASSQEGQAGKLFF.

This clone has only a few counts. V is TRBV5-1 and J is TRBJ1-1; D is undetermined. CDR3 length: 13 residues. The V end lost 3 bases, the J end lost 7 bases, and 13 bases lay between the germline ends. CDR1 and CDR2 (germline): SGHRS, YFSETQ. The DNA of the CDR3 is TGCGCCAGCAGCTCCCTTAGGGAGGGTGAAGCTTTCTTT. Its protein is CASSSLREGEAFF.

V gene TRBV2 combines with J gene TRBJ2-7; TRBD1 matches 8 bases. The germline V gene has CDR1 SNHLY and CDR2 FYNNEI. Germline trimming cut 6 bases from V and 2 bases from J; bases unmatched to any gene: 6. The CDR3 is made up of 14 amino acids. CDR3 in DNA: TGTGCCAGCAGGCCGGGACAGGCCACCTACGAGCAGTACTTC. Residues: CASRPGQATYEQYF.

V is TRBV7-9 and J is TRBJ2-7; 9 bases are a match to TRBD1. This CDR3 has 16 amino acids. The V gene's germline CDR1 is SEHNR and CDR2 FQNEAQ (reference sequence). V lost 5 bases to trimming and J lost 3 bases; unmatched junction nucleotides: 11. The CDR3 protein is CASSPIGTGNIYEQYF. The CDR3 DNA reads TGTGCCAGCAGCCCGATAGGGACAGGGAATATCTACGAGCAGTACTTC.

This clone came up once. This rearrangement joins TRBV6-7 to TRBJ2-1; 9 positions match TRBD2. TRBV6-7 is an ORF for which the function is uncertain. V gave up 0 bases and J gave up 0 bases; unmatched junction bases: 21. This CDR3 has 23 amino acids. The CDR3 DNA follows: TGTGCCAGCAGTTACTCAACCCCTTTAGGGCGCGGGAGGGCCCTTTCCTCCTACAATGAGCAGTTCTTC. Translating gives CASSYSTPLGRGRALSSYNEQFF.

This clone was counted between two and nine times. The chain couples TRBV10-3 to TRBJ2-7; possibly TRBD2 for D (6 bases). This CDR3 spans 14 amino acids. Looked up from germline, CDR1 is ENHRY and CDR2 is SYGVKD. V was trimmed by 11 bases and J by 2 bases, leaving 19 bases between them. CDR3 nucleotide sequence: TGTGCCTCCGGAGGGACCGACAATACCTACGAGCAGTACTTC. Protein product: CASGGTDNTYEQYF.

There are a few counts of this clone. This chain links TRBV11-2 with TRBJ2-7, with 8 bases matching TRBD1. Germline V gene data show CDR1 as SGHAT and CDR2 as FQNNGV. CDR3 length: 14 residues. V trimming: 5 bases; J trimming: 1 base; junction bases outside the gene matches: 4. DNA of the CDR3: TGTGCCAGCAGCCCTTGGACAGGGTCCTACGAGCAGTACTTC. Translated, it gives CASSPWTGSYEQYF.

This clone was seen just once. CDR3 region: CASSPLANSNQPQHF. DNA of the CDR3: TGTGCCAGCTCACCACTGGCCAATAGCAATCAGCCCCAGCATTTT. V is TRBV18 and J is TRBJ1-5; no clear D. This CDR3 contains 15 residues. CDR1 KGHSH and CDR2 LQKENI come from the germline V gene. Trimming took off 1 base at V and 0 bases at J, with 7 bases between the two ends.

The sample holds a few counts of this clone. CDR3: CASSMGTGNMNTEAFF. The CDR3 DNA is TGCGCCAGCAGCATGGGGACAGGGAACATGAACACTGAAGCTTTCTTT. This sequence joins TRBV4-1 and TRBJ1-1; TRBD1 aligns across 9 bases. The CDR3 has 16 amino acids. Germline-derived CDR1 and CDR2 are MGHRA and YSYEKL. V lost 5 bases, J lost 0 bases, and 7 bases stayed unmatched.

Here the CDR3 reads CASSYAGVSRTEQYF. The CDR3 nucleotides read TGTGCCAGCAGTTACGCGGGAGTAAGTCGTACAGAGCAGTACTTC. The chain links TRBV6-5 to TRBJ2-7, with 7 bases matching TRBD2. Per the germline V gene, CDR1 is MNHEY and CDR2 is SVGAGI. Germline trimming cut 2 bases from V and 7 bases from J; bases unmatched to any gene: 11. The CDR3 runs to 15 residues.

The chain recombines TRBV28 with TRBJ1-1, with D tentatively TRBD1 (6 bases). V lost 2 bases to trimming and J lost 5 bases, with 9 bases between them. Germline V lookup: CDR1 MDHEN, CDR2 SYDVKM. CDR3 length equals 13 residues. The CDR3 DNA is TGTGCCAGCAGTTTAACAGGGTGGACTGAAGCTTTCTTT. It encodes CASSLTGWTEAFF.

This sequence joins TRBV5-5 and TRBJ2-5; 10 nucleotides agree with TRBD2. The V gene's germline CDR1 is SGHKS and CDR2 YYEKEE (reference sequence). The CDR3 is 16 amino acids. V gave up 1 base and J gave up 2 bases; unmatched junction bases: 5. CDR3 DNA: TGTGCCAGCAGCTTGAGGACTAGCGGTCTTCAAGAGACCCAGTACTTC. Its translation: CASSLRTSGLQETQYF. The full variable domain, its missing parts supplied by reference TRBV5-5 and TRBJ2-5, is DAGVTQSPTHLIKTRGQQVTLRCSPISGHKSVSWYQQVLGQGPQFIFQYYEKEERGRGNFPDRFSARQFPNYSSELNVNALLLGDSALYLCASSLRTSGLQETQYFGPGTRLLVL.

The chain is built from TRBV20-1 and TRBJ2-7, with D perhaps matching TRBD2 (5 bases). This CDR3 is built from 13 residues. The ends were cut back, 3 bases at V and 2 bases at J, with 11 bases in the middle. Germline V lookup: CDR1 DFQATT, CDR2 SNEGSKA (reference sequence). The CDR3 reads CSASGENAYEQYF. CDR3 in DNA: TGCAGTGCTAGTGGGGAGAACGCCTACGAGCAGTACTTC.

This chain connects TRBV5-4 to TRBJ2-1, with TRBD2 matching over 7 bases. The CDR3 spans 14 residues. With 3 bases clipped from V and 5 bases from J, the junction kept 5 bases outside the gene matches. CDR1 and CDR2 (germline): SGHNT, YYREEE (reference sequence). The CDR3 loop is CASSSRLADNEQFF. CDR3 DNA: TGTGCCAGCAGCTCCCGGCTAGCGGACAATGAGCAGTTCTTC.